This passage covers 6 T cell receptor beta chains from one sample sequenced in a study of shared clonotypes between healthy human individuals (dated by TCRdb to 2019 to 2021). CD8 naive samples were obtained by positive selection for CCR7 among CD45RO-negative cells, yielding a CD45RA+CCR7+ population from which TemRA cells were excluded. The library was obtained by the immunoSEQ multiplex PCR assay. TCRdb took this table from immuneACCESS and kept in-frame rearrangements with V and J called. Such tables lack part of the clones; where checked against another copy, unresolved V genes explain under half of the gap, and the rest is unexplained. The sample yields 2 million to 2.5 million clones; 90% to 95% were counted once. The ten largest make up around 1.7% of the sample. The sample was naive CD8+ T cells from PBMCs. The meaning of the sample's cell subset or site label: CD45RA+CCR7+. Source of these receptors: a man aged 18-30 years in good health. Some clones in this sample may be carry-over from other donors' samples.

The chain couples TRBV6-1 to TRBJ1-5; no firm D call. This CDR3 is 18 amino acids long. Germline-derived CDR1 and CDR2 are MNHNS and SASEGT. V was pared by 1 base and J by 0 bases, with 16 bases between. In DNA, the CDR3 is TGTGCCAGCAGTGAAGACTTTCGGTCAGAATATAGCAATCAGCCCCAGCATTTT. Protein sequence: CASSEDFRSEYSNQPQHF.

The V and J genes are TRBV5-5 and TRBJ2-7, with D possibly being TRBD1 (6 bases). The CDR3 totals 16 residues. The germline CDR1 and CDR2 sequences are SGHKS and YYEKEE (reference sequence). Trimming removed 4 bases from V and 0 bases from J, with 17 bases in between. The CDR3 bases are TGTGCCAGCAGCCTGGACAGCCGCTCCAGCTCCTACGAGCAGTACTTC. Translated: CASSLDSRSSSYEQYF.

The DNA of the CDR3 is TGTGCCAGTAGTAACCAGCATGGACAGAACACTGAAGCTTTCTTT. Translation: CASSNQHGQNTEAFF. The chain has TRBV19 and TRBJ1-1, with a tentative D call TRBD1 (5 bases). Germline V CDR1 and CDR2: LNHDA, SQIVND (reference sequence). Trimming took 4 bases from V and 1 from J, leaving 13 bases between them. The CDR3 loop spans 15 amino acids.

This chain connects TRBV7-9 to TRBJ2-1; TRBD2 matches at 10 bases. The CDR3 covers 19 residues. CDR1 and CDR2 from the germline V gene are SEHNR and FQNEAQ (reference sequence). The J segment lost 1 base and the V segment lost 5 bases, leaving 14 bases of the junction unmatched. CDR3 in DNA: TGTGCCAGCAGCCTAAGACTAGCGGGTTTCGGGGGGTCCTACAATGAGCAGTTCTTC. Its protein product is CASSLRLAGFGGSYNEQFF.

The chain combines TRBV10-1 with TRBJ1-2, with 9 bases that match TRBD1. The CDR3 has 17 residues. CDR1 is WNHNN, CDR2 SYGVQD, per germline (reference sequence). With 4 bases clipped from V and 5 bases from J, the junction kept 14 bases outside the gene matches. The chain's CDR3 is CASSAGQGLRPMYGYTF. The CDR3 nucleotides are TGCGCCAGCAGTGCGGGACAGGGTCTCCGTCCTATGTATGGCTACACCTTC.

The chain employs TRBV27 and TRBJ1-2; D is unresolved. Trimming took off 3 bases at V and 6 bases at J, with 11 bases between the two ends. This CDR3 is 13 amino acids long. The germline gives CDR1 MNHEY, CDR2 SMNVEV (reference sequence). In DNA form, the CDR3 reads TGTGCCAGCAGTTTTTCAGTTAGTAATGGCTACACCTTC. Translated: CASSFSVSNGYTF.